Reported below is one TCR beta chain. Its cognate antigen is unknown. The PCR made use of 60 Vbeta and 13 Jbeta primers. Profiled with immunoSEQ multiplex PCR; TCRdb holds only in-frame clones, not every one. The table has 160,000 or so clones, 75% to 90% seen once; the top ten hold roughly 1.8%. The entry originates in a study of cytomegalovirus exposure and HLA in healthy donors. Study-level findings and limits: Sequencing likely produced, as an artifact, a cluster of highly shared sequence variants.

J was trimmed by 2 bases and V by 5 bases; bases with no gene match: 8. The germline CDR1 and CDR2 sequences are MNHEY and SVGAGI. The CDR3 is made up of 15 amino acids. Sequencing was done on a sample of PBMCs. The sequence derives from a woman under 30 in good health and CMV-seronegative. The chain recombines TRBV6-5 with TRBJ1-1, with 7 bases aligning to TRBD1. CDR3 in DNA: TGTGCCAGCAGTCGGGACAGTAGCCTTAACACTGAAGCTTTCTTT. This translates into CASSRDSSLNTEAFF.